A single sample is the source of the 13 T cell receptor beta chains below, sequenced in a study of cytomegalovirus exposure and HLA in healthy donors. In the PCR, 60 Vbeta and 13 Jbeta primers were used. Generated by immunoSEQ multiplex PCR, the TCRdb table keeps only in-frame clones and is missing some. The sample has some 95,000 clones; about 75% are singletons. The source material was PBMCs. These receptors were collected from a woman aged 40 to 55 in good health and CMV-seronegative.

The rearrangement uses TRBV4-1 and TRBJ2-7; TRBD1 matches 11 bases. Germline values: CDR1 MGHRA, CDR2 YSYEKL. The CDR3 spans 15 residues. Unmatched junction bases numbered 3, after V lost 3 bases and J lost 2 bases. This chain's CDR3 is CASSQGQGGAYEQYF. In DNA, the CDR3 is TGCGCCAGCAGCCAGGGACAGGGGGGTGCCTACGAGCAGTACTTC.

This clone has only a few counts. V is TRBV7-9 and J is TRBJ2-7; D is unresolved. The CDR3 length is 12 residues. CDR1 is SEHNR and CDR2 is FQNEAQ in the germline V gene (reference sequence). Trimming took off 5 bases at V and 3 bases at J, with 8 bases between the two ends. CDR3 DNA: TGTGCCAGCAGCCCCCCCGGCTACGAGCAGTACTTC. Translation gives CASSPPGYEQYF. Variable domain in full (rest from reference TRBV7-9 and TRBJ2-7): DTGVSQNPRHKITKRGQNVTFRCDPISEHNRLYWYRQTLGQGPEFLTYFQNEAQLEKSRLLSDRFSAERPKGSFSTLEIQRTEQGDSAMYLCASSPPGYEQYFGPGTRLTVT.

This chain uses TRBV6-5 with TRBJ1-1; TRBD1 matches 9 bases. Trimming took 4 bases from V and 6 from J; bases not matched to a gene: 12. The germline gives CDR1 MNHEY, CDR2 SVGAGI. The CDR3 runs 16 residues. In nucleotides, the CDR3 is TGTGCCAGCAGTTTCGGGACAGGGAGATATTTAGCTGAAGCTTTCTTT. It is translated as CASSFGTGRYLAEAFF.

This clone is a singleton in its sample. This sequence joins TRBV6-6 and TRBJ2-3, with 11 bases lining up with TRBD2. This CDR3 contains 16 residues. V was clipped by 6 bases and J by 2 bases; unmatched bases: 7. Germline V gene lookup returns CDR1 MNHNY and CDR2 SVGAGI (reference sequence). The CDR3 DNA is TGTGCCAGCAGACTACAGACTAGCGGGGACACAGATACGCAGTATTTT. Translated: CASRLQTSGDTDTQYF.

The chain uses TRBV5-1 and TRBJ2-3, with 10 positions matching TRBD2. The trim removed 4 bases at V and 1 base at J, leaving 3 bases unmatched. There are 15 residues in the CDR3. Germline CDR1 and CDR2: SGHRS and YFSETQ. The DNA for the CDR3 is TGCGCCAGCAGCATCGGGACTAGCGGCACAGATACGCAGTATTTT. It encodes CASSIGTSGTDTQYF.

This clone has only one observation. The rearrangement uses TRBV7-9 and TRBJ1-1, with D uncertain. The germline V and J ends were trimmed by 4 bases and 6 bases, with 15 bases remaining between them. The CDR3 consists of 14 residues. Germline V CDR1 and CDR2: SEHNR, FQNEAQ (reference sequence). The CDR3 here is CASSSPGQVPEAFF. CDR3 sequence (DNA): TGTGCCAGCAGCTCACCGGGTCAAGTACCTGAAGCTTTCTTT. Based on the CDR3 plus reference TRBV7-9 and TRBJ1-1, the full variable domain is DTGVSQNPRHKITKRGQNVTFRCDPISEHNRLYWYRQTLGQGPEFLTYFQNEAQLEKSRLLSDRFSAERPKGSFSTLEIQRTEQGDSAMYLCASSSPGQVPEAFFGQGTRLTVV.

This clone occurred once. The J gene is TRBJ1-3, the V gene TRBV9, with TRBD1 as a possible D gene (6 bases). Deletions cut 4 bases from V and 8 bases from J, with 19 bases between. Per the germline V gene, CDR1 is SGDLS and CDR2 is YYNGEE. There are 15 residues in the CDR3. The CDR3 nucleotides are TGTGCCAGCAGCTCATCAGGGGCCAGTCGGGACACCATATATTTT. Translating gives CASSSSGASRDTIYF.

This clone was counted between two and nine times. This chain connects TRBV27 to TRBJ1-4, with D unresolved. This CDR3 region has 18 residues. Trimming cost V 5 bases and J 7 bases, with 26 bases left between them. The germline gives CDR1 MNHEY, CDR2 SMNVEV (reference sequence). CDR3 sequence (DNA): TGTGCCAGCAGTCCCGACGCCGCCTCTTGGGGAGTCTCTGAAAAACTGTTTTTT. Its translation: CASSPDAASWGVSEKLFF. Full variable domain (remainder filled in from reference TRBV27 and TRBJ1-4): EAQVTQNPRYLITVTGKKLTVTCSQNMNHEYMSWYRQDPGLGLRQIYYSMNVEVTDKGDVPEGYKVSRKEKRNFPLILESPSPNQTSLYFCASSPDAASWGVSEKLFFGSGTQLSVL.

This chain's CDR3 is CASSLDRTIHEQYF. The CDR3 DNA reads TGTGCCAGCAGTTTGGACAGGACTATCCACGAGCAGTACTTC. This chain joins TRBV27 and TRBJ2-7, with D possibly matching TRBD1 (7 bases). The germline V gene has CDR1 MNHEY and CDR2 SMNVEV (reference sequence). The V gene lost 3 bases and the J gene lost 5 bases, with 14 bases spanning the gap. This CDR3 has 14 amino acids.

The chain couples TRBV27 to TRBJ1-1; no firm D call. Germline loops: CDR1 MNHEY, CDR2 SMNVEV (reference sequence). The ends were cut back, 4 bases at V and 0 bases at J, with 12 bases in the middle. The CDR3 spans 15 residues. The CDR3 loop is CASSSPAGMNTEAFF. In DNA, the CDR3 is TGTGCCAGCAGTTCCCCGGCAGGTATGAACACTGAAGCTTTCTTT.

In DNA, the CDR3 is TGCGCCAGCAGCCAGGACAGGCGGGCGAACACTGAAGCTTTCTTT. It specifies CASSQDRRANTEAFF. The chain joins TRBV4-3 to TRBJ1-1; 7 bases align to TRBD1. The V gene end was trimmed by 3 bases and the J gene end by 1 base; junction bases not matched to a gene: 5. The CDR3 consists of 15 residues. CDR1 and CDR2 (germline): LGHNA, YSLEER.

J is TRBJ2-4 and V is TRBV6-1; D possibly corresponds to TRBD2 (5 bases). CDR1 is MNHNS, CDR2 SASEGT, per germline. This CDR3 is built from 14 residues. Deletions cut 6 bases from V and 9 bases from J, with 18 bases between. Here the CDR3 DNA reads TGTGCCAGCAGCCCAACAGCCCCGAGGGCCATTCAGTACTTC. Its protein product is CASSPTAPRAIQYF.

The rearrangement uses TRBV19 and TRBJ1-6; TRBD1 might be the D (6 bases). The V end lost 5 bases, the J end lost 7 bases, and 18 bases lay between the germline ends. Germline V gene data show CDR1 as LNHDA and CDR2 as SQIVND (reference sequence). The CDR3 covers 16 residues. The DNA for the CDR3 is TGTGCCAGTAGTTTTTCGACAGGTTACGACAATTCACCCCTCCACTTT. Residues: CASSFSTGYDNSPLHF.